This T cell receptor beta chain was sequenced during a study of blood T cell repertoires in COVID-19. On the study more broadly: The United States, Italy and Spain were the sources of the acute and convalescent COVID-19 samples.

This clone has only a few counts. V gave up 1 base and J gave up 4 bases; unmatched junction bases: 5. CDR1 and CDR2 (germline): LGHNT, FRNRAP. The CDR3 covers 16 residues. Authors' methods: By means of reference gene primer amplification, nucleated cell counts were estimated. Method: immunoSEQ multiplex PCR; TCRdb's copy keeps in-frame clones and lacks some. Clonal size and the V and J genes are those of that table, whereas D and trimming came from the DNA. The sample has about 260,000 clones; approximately 91% are singletons. This sequence was found in a human donor in a cohort sampled during active COVID-19. The genes are TRBV12-5 and TRBJ2-7; 12 bases agree with TRBD1. The sample consisted of peripheral blood. DNA for the CDR3: TGTGCTAGTGGTTTGGCTAGGGACAGGGGGCTGTACGAGCAGTACTTC. Translated, it gives CASGLARDRGLYEQYF.